This is a list of T cell receptor beta chains from one sample in a study of T cells in Graves' hyperthyroidism and ophthalmopathy. TCRdb fed the multiplex PCR reads into MiXCR, producing one record per CDR3 protein. Seen here are 550,000 to 800,000 distinct CDR3 sequences, 15% to 20% observed once, and the top ten hold around 15%. Material for sequencing was blood. These TCRs come from a man in his forties or fifties with Graves' hyperthyroidism. Both conserved end residues are part of each CDR3. D genes are given only for firm matches. Not every row has a clone size; where given, it reads once, few, many or a size class.

V	size	D	J	length	CDR3	DNA
TRBV25-1	few	-	TRBJ2-7	18	CASSEYYPGGGPTYEQYF	TGTGCCAGCAGTGAATATTATCCAGGGGGGGGCCCTACCTACGAGCAGTACTTC
TRBV7-8	-	-	TRBJ2-5	13	CAPSRLPKETQYF	TGTGCGCCAAGCCGGTTGCCGAAAGAGACCCAGTACTTC
TRBV20-1	-	TRBD1	TRBJ1-5	17	CSATRFRGTGGDQPQHF	TGCAGTGCTACCCGATTTCGGGGGACAGGGGGCGACCAGCCCCAGCATTTT
TRBV28	-	-	TRBJ2-5	14	CASSDPPGSETQHF	TGTGCCAGCAGTGATCCCCCGGGATCTGAGACCCAGCACTTC
TRBV4-1	-	-	TRBJ1-6	15	CASSRPDLGDSPLHF	TGCGCCAGCAGCCGCCCAGACCTCGGGGATTCACCCCTCCACTTT
TRBV2	many	-	TRBJ1-3	15	CASTTGPSSGNTTYF	TGTGCCAGCACCACGGGACCGTCCTCTGGAAACACCACATATTTT
TRBV11-2	many	-	TRBJ1-4	14	CASSHQTGYEKLFF	TGTGCCAGCAGCCATCAAACAGGGTATGAAAAACTGTTTTTT
TRBV25-1	many	TRBD2	TRBJ2-5	14	CASSDPAGAETQYF	TGTGCCAGCAGTGATCCGGCGGGAGCAGAGACCCAGTACTTC
TRBV6-2/TRBV6-3	once	TRBD1	TRBJ2-7	15	CASSYSDRVSYEQYF	TGTGCCAGCAGTTACTCCGACAGGGTGTCCTACGAGCAGTACTTC
TRBV2	many	-	TRBJ2-7	13	CASDDVGRYEQYF	TGTGCCAGCGATGACGTAGGGCGCTACGAGCAGTACTTC
TRBV12-3/TRBV12-4	many	-	TRBJ2-4	14	CASSFGVSGNIQYF	TGTGCCAGCAGTTTCGGGGTATCGGGAAACATTCAGTACTTC